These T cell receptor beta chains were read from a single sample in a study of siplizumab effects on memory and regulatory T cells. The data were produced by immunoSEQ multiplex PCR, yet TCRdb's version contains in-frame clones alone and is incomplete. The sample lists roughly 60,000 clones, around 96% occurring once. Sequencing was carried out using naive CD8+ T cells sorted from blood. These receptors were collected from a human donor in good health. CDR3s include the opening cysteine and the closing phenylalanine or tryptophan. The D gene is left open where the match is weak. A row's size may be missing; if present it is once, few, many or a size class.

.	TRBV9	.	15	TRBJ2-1	TGTGCCAGCAGCGCCGGATTCGGCTCGTTCAATGAGCAGTTCTTC	CASSAGFGSFNEQFF
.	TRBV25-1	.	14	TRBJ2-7	TGTGCCAGCAGAGATACCGGGATCCCCTACGAGCAGTACTTC	CASRDTGIPYEQYF
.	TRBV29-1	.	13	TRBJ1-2	TGCAGCGTACCTTCCGACCACAGCCTGGGCTACACCTTC	CSVPSDHSLGYTF
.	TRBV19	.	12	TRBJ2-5	TGTGCCAGTAGTATAGATGAGGAGACCCAGTACTTC	CASSIDEETQYF
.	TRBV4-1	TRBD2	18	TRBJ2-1	TGCGCCAGCAGCCAAGATCTGACTAGCGGGGGGTTATACAATGAGCAGTTCTTC	CASSQDLTSGGLYNEQFF
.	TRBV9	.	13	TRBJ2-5	TGTGCCAGCAGCGGAGATCATCAAGAGACCCAGTACTTC	CASSGDHQETQYF
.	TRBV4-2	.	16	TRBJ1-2	TGTGCCAGCAGCCAACTAGCTCGCCAGGATAACTATGGCTACACCTTC	CASSQLARQDNYGYTF
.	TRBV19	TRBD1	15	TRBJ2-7	TGTGCCAGTAGCAACCCGGGACAGGGAGTTTACGAGCAGTACTTC	CASSNPGQGVYEQYF
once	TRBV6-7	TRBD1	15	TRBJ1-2	TGTGCCAGCAGTTACTCTAGGACAGGAAACTATGGCTACACCTTC	CASSYSRTGNYGYTF
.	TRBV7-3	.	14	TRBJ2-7	TGTGCCAGCAGCTTAACCGCCAGCGGCTACGAGCAGTACTTC	CASSLTASGYEQYF
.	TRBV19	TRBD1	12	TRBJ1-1	TGTGCCAGTACCACAGGGGGGACTGAAGCTTTCTTT	CASTTGGTEAFF
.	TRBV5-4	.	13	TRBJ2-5	TGTGCCAGCAGCTTGGAAGGGGGAGAGACCCAGTACTTC	CASSLEGGETQYF
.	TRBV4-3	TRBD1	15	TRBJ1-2	TGCGCCAGCAGCCAAGATGGAACAGGGGGCTATGGCTACACCTTC	CASSQDGTGGYGYTF
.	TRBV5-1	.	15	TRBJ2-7	TGCGCCAGCAGCTTAGGACTTCCAACCCCCTACGAGCAGTACTTC	CASSLGLPTPYEQYF
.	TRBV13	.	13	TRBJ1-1	TGTGCCAGCAGGTCCGGGTCGGAGCTTGAAGCTTTCTTT	CASRSGSELEAFF
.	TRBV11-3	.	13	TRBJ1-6	TGTGCCAGCAGCTTAGAGGCAGTCTCACCCCTCCACTTT	CASSLEAVSPLHF
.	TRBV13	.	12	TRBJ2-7	TGTGCCAGCAGCTTAGGCAGTTACGAGCAGTACTTC	CASSLGSYEQYF